The T cell receptor (beta chain) under discussion was sequenced for a study of blood T cell repertoires in COVID-19. Study background: The study drew acute and convalescent COVID-19 samples from the United States, Italy and Spain. The analysed material was cDNA or gDNA that came from T cells, B-cell-depleted T cells, or PBMCs.

CDR1 SEHNR and CDR2 FQNEAQ come from the germline V gene (reference sequence). The CDR3 contains 18 residues. The V and J ends lost 4 bases and 1 base, in that order; junction bases with no gene match: 15. As processed by the authors: For nucleated cells, counts were estimated from reference gene primer amplification. TCRdb keeps only in-frame clones here, not all; method: immunoSEQ multiplex PCR. That table supplies the V and J calls and clone size; D and trimming were determined from the DNA. The sample has roughly 100,000 clones; 69% are singletons. A single count supports this clone. The sample consisted of peripheral blood. The TCR originated in an elderly man with acute or convalescent COVID-19. The rearrangement links TRBV7-9 to TRBJ2-5; TRBD1 aligns across 7 bases. The DNA for the CDR3 is TGTGCCAGCAGCTCCCGCGGTCCGACAGGGAATCGCCAAGAGACCCAGTACTTC. This translates into CASSSRGPTGNRQETQYF.